These 20 T cell receptor beta chains came from one sample sequenced in a study of control samples from healthy donors and cancer patients. TCRdb's copy holds only in-frame clones and misses some; the assay was immunoSEQ multiplex PCR. Among about 140,000 clones, roughly 92% were seen once, and the ten largest hold about an eighth. The sample was blood. These receptors were taken from a middle-aged man in good health.

The J gene is TRBJ1-2, the V gene TRBV7-9, with 8 bases fitting TRBD1. CDR1 is SEHNR and CDR2 is FQNEAQ in the germline V gene (reference sequence). After removal of 5 bases from V and 6 bases from J, the junction contained 11 bases not matched to a gene. There are 15 residues in the CDR3. The CDR3 nucleotides are TGTGCCAGCAGCCTAGGACAGGGTAGTCTTGATGGCTACACCTTC. Translation gives CASSLGQGSLDGYTF.

The gene calls are TRBV7-8 and TRBJ2-1; 10 nucleotides agree with TRBD2. The CDR3 runs 17 residues. Unmatched junction bases numbered 4, after V lost 2 bases and J lost 0 bases. Germline V gene data show CDR1 as SGHVS and CDR2 as FQNEAQ. CDR3 sequence (DNA): TGTGCCAGCAGCTTATTACTAGCGGGGAGCTCCTACAATGAGCAGTTCTTC. Translating gives CASSLLLAGSSYNEQFF.

This clone was observed once. The V call is TRBV5-6, the J call TRBJ1-1; D unclear. With 4 bases removed from V and 1 base from J, the gap between germline ends came to 17 bases. The CDR3 runs to 16 residues. Germline V gene lookup returns CDR1 SGHDT and CDR2 YYEEEE. The CDR3 region is CASSTPSGGGNTEAFF. The CDR3 DNA follows: TGTGCCAGCAGCACCCCATCCGGCGGAGGGAACACTGAAGCTTTCTTT.

The chain combines TRBV13 with TRBJ2-7; 7 nucleotides line up with TRBD1. Germline V gene lookup returns CDR1 PRHDT and CDR2 FYEKMQ (reference sequence). There are 14 residues in the CDR3. The trim removed 5 bases at V and 4 bases at J, leaving 8 bases unmatched. The CDR3 region has the DNA TGTGCCAGCAGCCTACCGGGACAGCATTACGAGCAGTACTTC. Translated, it gives CASSLPGQHYEQYF.

This clone was recorded only once. V is TRBV27 and J is TRBJ2-7; D not certain. Deletions cut 3 bases from V and 5 bases from J, with 17 bases between. The length of the CDR3 is 15 residues. From germline, CDR1 is MNHEY and CDR2 SMNVEV (reference sequence). The CDR3 spells CASSFSGQRVHEQYF. CDR3 sequence (DNA): TGTGCCAGCAGTTTCTCCGGGCAAAGGGTCCACGAGCAGTACTTC.

The chain links TRBV11-3 to TRBJ1-1; 10 bases align to TRBD1. Germline trimming cut 2 bases from V and 5 bases from J; bases unmatched to any gene: 8. Per the germline V gene, CDR1 is SGHNT and CDR2 is YENEEA. This CDR3 is built from 16 residues. CDR3 region: CASSLSWTGGSTEAFF. In DNA form, the CDR3 reads TGTGCCAGCAGCTTAAGCTGGACAGGGGGGAGTACTGAAGCTTTCTTT.

V is TRBV10-3 and J is TRBJ1-5; 9 positions agree with TRBD1. The CDR3 is 15 amino acids. The trim removed 6 bases at V and 2 bases at J, leaving 5 bases unmatched. Germline V lookup: CDR1 ENHRY, CDR2 SYGVKD. The CDR3 is CAISEDRGGNQPQHF. The CDR3, as DNA: TGTGCCATCAGCGAGGACAGGGGAGGCAATCAGCCCCAGCATTTT.

The rearrangement joins TRBV7-2 to TRBJ2-1, with a possible D match to TRBD1 (6 bases). Germline V gene sequence: CDR1 SGHTA, CDR2 FQGNSA. V gave up 4 bases and J gave up 9 bases, with 10 bases separating them. CDR3 length equals 12 residues. The CDR3 spells CASSSGVGEQFF. As DNA, the CDR3 is TGTGCCAGCAGCTCAGGGGTCGGTGAGCAGTTCTTC.

The sample holds a few counts of this clone. The chain joins TRBV5-6 to TRBJ2-7; D ambiguous. V lost 4 bases and J lost 3, with 14 bases in between. The CDR3 is made up of 14 amino acids. Germline-derived CDR1 and CDR2 are SGHDT and YYEEEE. CDR3: CASSPPGYHYEQYF. The DNA for the CDR3 is TGTGCCAGCAGCCCCCCAGGCTACCACTACGAGCAGTACTTC.

V is TRBV6-5 and J is TRBJ1-2, with TRBD1 matching over 9 bases. This CDR3 is 14 amino acids long. J was trimmed by 3 bases and V by 2 bases; bases with no gene match: 1. Germline CDR1 and CDR2: MNHEY and SVGAGI. DNA of the CDR3: TGTGCCAGCAGTTACGGACAGGGGTACTATGGCTACACCTTC. This encodes CASSYGQGYYGYTF.

The V gene is TRBV10-3, the J gene TRBJ2-7; D perhaps matches TRBD2 (5 bases). Trimming took off 10 bases at V and 5 bases at J, with 18 bases between the two ends. The CDR3 is 13 residues long. The germline V gene encodes CDR1 ENHRY and CDR2 SYGVKD. The CDR3 DNA follows: TGTGCCACCCAGAGTTCTGGGAGAAACGAGCAGTACTTC. This encodes CATQSSGRNEQYF.

The J gene is TRBJ1-1, the V gene TRBV7-6; D is uncertain. Trimming stripped 3 bases from V and 1 base from J, with 6 bases between. Germline assignment: CDR1 SGHVS and CDR2 FNYEAQ. There are 13 residues in the CDR3. CDR3 sequence: CASSFDENTEAFF. The CDR3 nucleotides read TGTGCCAGCAGCTTCGACGAGAACACTGAAGCTTTCTTT.

The chain carries TRBV27 and TRBJ2-7; TRBD2 agrees at 14 bases. Per the germline V gene, CDR1 is MNHEY and CDR2 is SMNVEV (reference sequence). The J segment lost 4 bases and the V segment lost 8 bases, leaving 4 bases of the junction unmatched. The CDR3 contains 14 residues. The CDR3 nucleotides are TGTGCCAGCCGACTAGCGGGAGGGTTGTACGAGCAGTACTTC. Translation: CASRLAGGLYEQYF.

J is TRBJ2-1 and V is TRBV9, with 10 bases that match TRBD2. The CDR3 extends over 20 amino acids. V shed 3 bases and J 2 bases; nucleotides not matched to a gene: 17. Germline values: CDR1 SGDLS, CDR2 YYNGEE. CDR3 region: CASSEPGDRLAGVAYNEQFF. The CDR3 nucleotides are TGTGCCAGCAGCGAACCAGGGGACAGGCTAGCGGGAGTTGCCTACAATGAGCAGTTCTTC.

J is TRBJ2-5 and V is TRBV3-1 (or the pseudogene TRBV3-2); D unclear. In germline, CDR1 is LGHDT, CDR2 YNNKEL (reference sequence). The V and J ends lost 3 bases and 5 bases respectively, with 7 bases between them. The CDR3 is made up of 12 amino acids. The CDR3 bases are TGTGCCAGCAGCCACGGGCGGGAGACCCAGTACTTC. Translating gives CASSHGRETQYF.

The gene calls are TRBV20-1 and TRBJ1-1; a possible D gene is TRBD1 (5 bases). With 3 bases removed from V and 11 bases from J, the gap between germline ends came to 13 bases. Looked up from germline, CDR1 is DFQATT and CDR2 is SNEGSKA (reference sequence). This CDR3 is 11 amino acids long. CDR3 in DNA: TGCAGTGCTAGGACGGTGGGGGGGGCTTTCTTT. Its translation is CSARTVGGAFF.

This sequence joins TRBV11-2 and TRBJ2-3; D is perhaps TRBD2 (5 bases). Germline-derived CDR1 and CDR2 are SGHAT and FQNNGV. This CDR3 region has 17 residues. V shed 1 base and J shed 1 base, with 15 bases lying between them. As DNA, the CDR3 is TGTGCCAGCAGCTTAGCTCCCCGGGGAAAGGGCACAGATACGCAGTATTTT. Its translation is CASSLAPRGKGTDTQYF.

This clone was seen once. The J gene is TRBJ2-5, the V gene TRBV7-3; D perhaps matches TRBD1 (5 bases). CDR1 SGHTA and CDR2 FQGTGA come from the germline V gene. Trimming removed 5 bases at V and 1 base at J, with 8 bases between. The CDR3 is 13 residues long. Written as DNA, the CDR3 is TGTGCCAGCAGCCCTGGGGCCCAAGAGACCCAGTACTTC. Its translation is CASSPGAQETQYF.

This clone was counted a few times. This chain connects TRBV6-5 to TRBJ1-6; the D is unclear. This CDR3 is built from 15 residues. Germline V CDR1 and CDR2: MNHEY, SVGAGI. The germline V and J ends were trimmed by 2 bases and 5 bases, with 10 bases remaining between them. The CDR3 reads CASSYRGYDNSPLHF. CDR3 coding DNA: TGTGCCAGCAGTTACCGAGGGTATGATAATTCACCCCTCCACTTT.

The chain has TRBV24-1 and TRBJ1-5; D call uncertain. CDR3 size: 14 residues. The V end lost 9 bases, the J end lost 0 bases, and 11 bases lay between the germline ends. CDR1 is KGHDR, CDR2 SFDVKD, per germline. This CDR3 is CATSGSYSNQPQHF. CDR3 in DNA: TGTGCCACCTCAGGCAGTTATAGCAATCAGCCCCAGCATTTT.